This TCR beta chain was sequenced in a study of spatial heterogeneity in lung cancer. At the level of the study: Consistent detection of more beta-chain than alpha-chain sequences was observed.

The table lists this clonotype with a few counts. The junction had 10 bases not matched to a gene; V was cut back by 6 bases and J by 0 bases. CDR1 is SQVTM and CDR2 is ANQGSEA in the germline V gene. The CDR3 totals 16 residues. Time point: sample taken at primary tumor resection. From tumor, nontumor lung or frozen PBMC, whole RNA was taken unsorted for sequencing. Samples came from approximately 65 TRACERx patients with untreated early-stage lung cancer. MiXCR, applied by TCRdb to the 5' RACE reads, yields one record per CDR3 protein. The data hold under 14,000 distinct CDR3 sequences, with about 24% observed a single time.

The material was PBMCs, obtained at surgery. The chain links TRBV29-1 to TRBJ2-2; the match to TRBD2 covers 7 bases. The TCR comes from a female donor with early-stage non-small cell lung cancer. CDR3 region: CSVEGTTDANTGELFF. The CDR3 nucleotides read TGCAGCGTCGAGGGGACTACTGACGCGAACACCGGGGAGCTGTTTTTT.